The 16 T cell receptor beta chains below all came from one sample that was sequenced in a study of blood T cells in healthy people across ages. Primers used in a second PCR of roughly 7 to 12 cycles were a sample-barcoded 5' primer and a J-beta primer mix. One entry per CDR3 protein results from TCRdb running MiXCR on the 5' RACE reads. Of 1.5 million or so distinct CDR3 sequences in the sample, less than 45% were seen once. The sample was blood. Receptors originate from a woman in her late teens or twenties in good health.

The chain carries TRBV28 and TRBJ2-7, with 10 bases identical to TRBD2. After removal of 2 bases from V and 0 bases from J, the junction contained 7 bases not matched to a gene. Germline V gene data show CDR1 as MDHEN and CDR2 as SYDVKM. This CDR3 has 17 residues. CDR3 in amino acids: CASSLGRPSGSSYEQYF. CDR3 coding DNA: TGTGCCAGCAGTTTAGGGCGCCCTAGCGGGAGCTCCTACGAGCAGTACTTC.

This clonotype was counted between two and nine times. The V and J genes are TRBV28 and TRBJ2-1; D is unclear. The germline CDR1 and CDR2 sequences are MDHEN and SYDVKM. V dropped 5 bases and J dropped 4 bases, with 12 bases sitting between them. This CDR3 contains 14 residues. CDR3 protein: CASSPKGPYNEQFF. In DNA, the CDR3 is TGTGCCAGCAGTCCGAAAGGGCCTTACAATGAGCAGTTCTTC. The full variable domain, rest sourced from reference TRBV28 and TRBJ2-1, is DVKVTQSSRYLVKRTGEKVFLECVQDMDHENMFWYRQDPGLGLRLIYFSYDVKMKEKGDIPEGYSVSREKKERFSLILESASTNQTSMYLCASSPKGPYNEQFFGPGTRLTVL.

Points on this clonotype: At one of its ends the junction is not consistent with the germline gene, which may arise from a read error. The chain uses TRBV4-3 and TRBJ2-2; D may be TRBD2 (5 bases). This CDR3 contains 12 residues. Germline CDR1 is LGHNA and CDR2 is YSLEER. Here the CDR3 DNA reads TGCGCCAGCAGCCAAGACCACGGGGAACTGTTTTTT. This translates into CASSQDHGELFF.

V usage is TRBV7-9 and J usage is TRBJ1-2; 7 bases line up with TRBD1. The CDR3 is made up of 14 amino acids. J gave up 6 bases and V 1 base, and 5 bases lay outside the gene matches. CDR1 SEHNR and CDR2 FQNEAQ come from the germline V gene (reference sequence). In DNA, the CDR3 is TGTGCCAGCAGCTTAGGGACAGGCGCGGATGGCTACACCTTC. Translating it yields CASSLGTGADGYTF. Supplemented by reference TRBV7-9 and TRBJ1-2, the full variable domain reads DTGVSQNPRHKITKRGQNVTFRCDPISEHNRLYWYRQTLGQGPEFLTYFQNEAQLEKSRLLSDRFSAERPKGSFSTLEIQRTEQGDSAMYLCASSLGTGADGYTFGSGTRLTVV.

The V call is TRBV2, the J call TRBJ1-2, with 8 bases matching TRBD1. The J segment lost 8 bases and the V segment lost 5 bases, leaving 7 bases of the junction unmatched. The CDR3 runs to 13 residues. Per the germline V gene, CDR1 is SNHLY and CDR2 is FYNNEI. In DNA, the CDR3 is TGTGCCAGCAGTCGGGACAGGACCCAGGGCTACACCTTC. Amino acids: CASSRDRTQGYTF.

This clonotype was counted at least ten times. This sequence joins TRBV27 and TRBJ1-4, with unresolved D. Germline V gene lookup returns CDR1 MNHEY and CDR2 SMNVEV (reference sequence). V was clipped by 5 bases and J by 7 bases, with 17 bases between them. The length of the CDR3 is 15 residues. The CDR3: CASSTGPDPGEKLFF. CDR3 coding DNA: TGTGCCAGCAGTACCGGACCTGACCCAGGTGAAAAACTGTTTTTT.

This clonotype was recorded at least ten times. The chain carries TRBV27 and TRBJ1-1; the D gene is possibly TRBD1 (6 bases). Germline lookup yields CDR1 MNHEY and CDR2 SMNVEV (reference sequence). The V end lost 7 bases, the J end lost 5 bases, and 14 bases lay between the germline ends. The CDR3 length is 13 residues. DNA for the CDR3: TGTGCCAGCAACATAAGAGGGGGAACTGAAGCTTTCTTT. Amino acids: CASNIRGGTEAFF.

In this sample, this clonotype turned up a few times. The chain employs TRBV12-3 or TRBV12-4 and TRBJ1-2; D unresolved. This CDR3 spans 15 amino acids. V lost 6 bases and J 5 bases, leaving 19 bases between the germline ends. CDR3 amino acids: CASRGSGSPPYGYTF. CDR3 nucleotides: TGTGCCAGCAGGGGATCGGGGTCGCCACCGTATGGCTACACCTTC.

The genes are TRBV25-1 and TRBJ2-7; possible D gene TRBD2, 6 bases. CDR3 size: 16 residues. The germline V gene has CDR1 MGHDK and CDR2 SYGVNS. With 3 bases removed from V and 3 bases from J, the gap between germline ends came to 18 bases. The CDR3 spells CASSDGDSLDLYEQYF. CDR3 in DNA: TGTGCCAGCAGTGACGGGGACTCCCTGGACCTCTACGAGCAGTACTTC.

The V gene is TRBV12-5, the J gene TRBJ1-1, with 7 bases lining up with TRBD1. The CDR3 has 16 residues. In germline, CDR1 is LGHNT, CDR2 FRNRAP. With 2 bases clipped from V and 1 base from J, the junction kept 7 bases outside the gene matches. CDR3 sequence reads: CASGLWTGQTNTEAFF. The CDR3, as DNA: TGTGCTAGTGGTTTGTGGACGGGACAGACGAACACTGAAGCTTTCTTT.

The rearrangement uses TRBV20-1 and TRBJ2-7; perhaps TRBD2 as D (5 bases). The CDR3 runs to 13 residues. Germline-derived CDR1 and CDR2 are DFQATT and SNEGSKA (reference sequence). Trimming cost V 3 bases and J 0 bases, with 9 bases left between them. The CDR3 protein is CSASAGYSYEQYF. The CDR3 region has the DNA TGCAGTGCTAGTGCGGGTTACTCCTACGAGCAGTACTTC.

The genes are TRBV4-2 and TRBJ2-3, with TRBD2 matching over 11 bases. The V segment lost 4 bases and the J segment 0 bases; nucleotides outside the gene matches: 6. CDR3 length: 17 amino acids. Germline assignment: CDR1 LGHNA and CDR2 YNFKEQ. In nucleotides, the CDR3 is TGTGCCAGCAGCCGGTGGACTAGCGGGCCTAGCACAGATACGCAGTATTTT. This translates into CASSRWTSGPSTDTQYF.

CDR3 in DNA: TGTGCCAGCAGCGACGGGGGGTTGTATCAGCCCCAGCATTTT. Residues: CASSDGGLYQPQHF. The chain is built from TRBV2 and TRBJ1-5; tentatively, D is TRBD1 (5 bases). The germline V gene has CDR1 SNHLY and CDR2 FYNNEI. Trimming shortened V by 6 bases and J by 5 bases, and 14 bases separated the two germline ends. The CDR3 spans 14 residues.

This clonotype was seen only a few times. The J gene is TRBJ2-7, the V gene TRBV12-3 or TRBV12-4; D is undetermined. The CDR3 is 14 residues long. The V end was cut by 0 bases, the J end by 3 bases, with 9 bases between. The CDR3 here is CASSLADTYYEQYF. The DNA of the CDR3 is TGTGCCAGCAGTTTAGCTGACACCTACTACGAGCAGTACTTC.

CDR3 in amino acids: CASSQKGTNKKLFF. The CDR3 DNA follows: TGCGCCAGCAGCCAGAAGGGGACAAATAAAAAACTGTTTTTT. The chain employs TRBV4-3 and TRBJ1-4; weak D call: TRBD1 (6 bases). In germline, CDR1 is LGHNA, CDR2 YSLEER. The CDR3 spans 14 residues. V was shortened by 3 bases and J by 9 bases, with 14 bases between the two germline ends.

This chain joins TRBV4-1 and TRBJ1-5; D possibly corresponds to TRBD1 (5 bases). V was clipped by 1 base and J by 4 bases, with 11 bases between them. CDR1 is MGHRA and CDR2 is YSYEKL in the germline V gene. The CDR3 spans 15 residues. This CDR3 reads CASSQGSGPNQPQHF. The CDR3 bases are TGCGCCAGCAGCCAAGGGTCGGGGCCTAATCAGCCCCAGCATTTT.